The next 32 T cell receptor beta chains were all read from a single sample in a study of a mutant IDH1 vaccine in newly diagnosed glioma. The sample's time point: baseline, week 1 (first vaccination visit). Described treatment: pre-vaccination baseline after standard-of-care therapy. Using immunoSEQ multiplex PCR, the repertoire was profiled, and TCRdb retains in-frame clones only, with some absent. The sample has some 68,000 clones; roughly 78% are singletons. Here the sequenced sample was PBMCs, taken from a glioma patient treated with radiotherapy, temozolomide or both. The receptors were gathered from a man aged 50 to 60 with glioma.

The chain employs TRBV5-4 and TRBJ1-6; no clear D. Trimming shortened V by 5 bases and J by 7 bases, and 13 bases separated the two germline ends. Germline CDR1 is SGHNT and CDR2 is YYREEE (reference sequence). This CDR3 has 14 residues. This CDR3 reads CASRSREENSPLHF. CDR3 DNA: TGTGCCAGCAGATCCCGGGAGGAGAATTCACCCCTCCACTTT.

J is TRBJ1-4 and V is TRBV6-5, with 7 positions matching TRBD1. Looked up from germline, CDR1 is MNHEY and CDR2 is SVGAGI. V lost 7 bases, J lost 8 bases, and 10 bases stayed unmatched. The CDR3 has 14 amino acids. CDR3: CASMSQGVGEKLFF. CDR3 DNA: TGTGCCAGCATGAGCCAGGGGGTGGGGGAAAAACTGTTTTTT.

The V gene is TRBV5-1, the J gene TRBJ2-1; the D call may be TRBD1 or TRBD2 (6 bases each). V was cut by 3 bases and J by 7 bases, with 11 bases left in between. CDR3 length equals 13 residues. The V gene's germline CDR1 is SGHRS and CDR2 YFSETQ. The CDR3 nucleotides read TGCGCCAGCAGCTCTGGGGGGCGGAATGAGCAGTTCTTC. It translates to CASSSGGRNEQFF. The entire variable domain, with the rest obtained from reference TRBV5-1 and TRBJ2-1, is as follows: KAGVTQTPRYLIKTRGQQVTLSCSPISGHRSVSWYQQTPGQGLQFLFEYFSETQRNKGNFPGRFSGRQFSNSRSEMNVSTLELGDSALYLCASSSGGRNEQFFGPGTRLTVL.

The rearrangement joins TRBV6-1 to TRBJ2-7; 7 bases are a match to TRBD1. Germline trimming cut 5 bases from V and 1 base from J; bases unmatched to any gene: 8. Germline assignment: CDR1 MNHNS and CDR2 SASEGT. The CDR3 is 15 amino acids. CDR3 DNA sequence: TGTGCCAGCAGTCCCGGGACAGCCAGATCCTACGAGCAGTACTTC. It specifies CASSPGTARSYEQYF.

The CDR3 DNA is TGTGCCAGCAGCCAAGATCCAGGGGGTTCCTACGAGCAGTACTTC. This gives the protein CASSQDPGGSYEQYF. The rearrangement links TRBV14 to TRBJ2-7; 7 bases match TRBD1. With V trimmed by 0 bases and J by 1 base, 3 bases remained unmatched. This CDR3 contains 15 residues. Germline values: CDR1 SGHDN, CDR2 FVKESK.

A few counts support this clone. The genes are TRBV18 and TRBJ1-1; maybe TRBD1 (6 bases). The CDR3 totals 17 residues. CDR1 is KGHSH, CDR2 LQKENI, per germline. V dropped 3 bases and J dropped 0 bases, with 17 bases sitting between them. The chain's CDR3 is CASSPEGWGGVNTEAFF. The DNA for the CDR3 is TGTGCCAGCTCACCGGAGGGTTGGGGGGGCGTGAACACTGAAGCTTTCTTT.

This clone was seen at least ten times. This chain joins TRBV5-1 and TRBJ2-5, with TRBD2 identical over 8 bases. Germline lookup yields CDR1 SGHRS and CDR2 YFSETQ. The CDR3 spans 18 residues. After removal of 0 bases from V and 1 base from J, the junction contained 11 bases not matched to a gene. The CDR3 nucleotides are TGCGCCAGCAGCTTGGTACCAAGCGGGCGGGGGGCCCAAGAGACCCAGTACTTC. Translation gives CASSLVPSGRGAQETQYF.

The chain carries TRBV5-1 and TRBJ2-7; 7 bases match TRBD1. Looked up from germline, CDR1 is SGHRS and CDR2 is YFSETQ. This CDR3 is 14 amino acids long. V was pared by 0 bases and J by 2 bases, with 2 bases of the junction left unmatched. The CDR3 DNA sequence: TGCGCCAGCAGCTTGGGGGACAGTCCCTACGAGCAGTACTTC. This encodes CASSLGDSPYEQYF.

The V gene is TRBV5-4, the J gene TRBJ2-5, with 10 bases identical to TRBD2. V gave up 4 bases and J gave up 1 base; unmatched junction bases: 4. The CDR3 sequence is 15 residues long. Germline CDR1 SGHNT, CDR2 YYREEE (reference sequence). CDR3: CASSLERGGQETQYF. The CDR3 bases are TGTGCCAGCAGCCTAGAGCGGGGGGGCCAAGAGACCCAGTACTTC. Filled out from reference TRBV5-4 and TRBJ2-5, the complete variable domain reads ETGVTQSPTHLIKTRGQQVTLRCSSQSGHNTVSWYQQALGQGPQFIFQYYREEENGRGNFPPRFSGLQFPNYSSELNVNALELDDSALYLCASSLERGGQETQYFGPGTRLLVL.

This clone has only a few counts. V usage is TRBV6-4 and J usage is TRBJ1-6; D unresolved. The germline gives CDR1 MRHNA, CDR2 SNTAGT. CDR3 size: 15 residues. V shed 5 bases and J shed 7 bases, with 15 bases lying between them. This CDR3 reads CASSSTPGQNSPLHF. CDR3 nucleotide sequence: TGTGCCAGCAGTTCCACTCCGGGTCAAAATTCACCCCTCCACTTT.

The chain joins TRBV15 to TRBJ2-1, with 11 bases fitting TRBD1. V was clipped by 1 base and J by 7 bases; unmatched bases: 3. This CDR3 is 15 amino acids long. The V gene's germline CDR1 is LNHNV and CDR2 YYDKDF (reference sequence). The CDR3 sequence is CATSRGGQGDNEQFF. DNA for the CDR3: TGTGCCACCAGCAGAGGGGGACAGGGGGATAATGAGCAGTTCTTC.

As DNA, the CDR3 is TGTGCCAGCAAGCGGACTAGCAAAGAGACCCAGTACTTC. As protein: CASKRTSKETQYF. V usage is TRBV6-1 and J usage is TRBJ2-5; 8 positions match TRBD2. This CDR3 is built from 13 residues. The V and J ends lost 7 bases and 3 bases, in that order; junction bases with no gene match: 4. Germline loops: CDR1 MNHNS, CDR2 SASEGT.

This clone showed up just a few times. The gene calls are TRBV7-2 and TRBJ1-1; no reliable D call. Germline V gene lookup returns CDR1 SGHTA and CDR2 FQGNSA. The V end was cut by 3 bases, the J end by 5 bases, with 7 bases between. This CDR3 is built from 12 residues. CDR3 region: CASSFAKTEAFF. The CDR3 DNA is TGTGCCAGCAGCTTCGCCAAAACTGAAGCTTTCTTT.

The V gene is TRBV27, the J gene TRBJ2-7; 8 bases line up with TRBD1. CDR3 length: 14 residues. Trimming removed 6 bases from V and 1 base from J; junction bases left unmatched: 5. Per the germline V gene, CDR1 is MNHEY and CDR2 is SMNVEV (reference sequence). CDR3 loop: CASSHRDRSYEQYF. For the CDR3, the DNA is TGTGCCAGCAGCCACCGGGACAGGTCCTACGAGCAGTACTTC.

The genes are TRBV30 and TRBJ2-5; 8 bases line up with TRBD1. This CDR3 spans 14 amino acids. From germline, CDR1 is GTSNPN and CDR2 SVGIG (reference sequence). J gave up 2 bases and V 6 bases, and 8 bases lay outside the gene matches. The CDR3 sequence is CACPDRGGQETQYF. The CDR3 DNA reads as TGTGCCTGTCCTGACAGGGGAGGACAAGAGACCCAGTACTTC.

The chain joins TRBV5-1 to TRBJ2-1, with TRBD2 matching 15 bases. CDR1 is SGHRS, CDR2 YFSETQ, per germline. J was trimmed by 7 bases and V by 0 bases; bases with no gene match: 2. The CDR3 totals 16 residues. In nucleotides, the CDR3 is TGCGCCAGCAGCTTGGGGGGGACTAGCGGGGGGAATGAGCAGTTCTTC. It translates to CASSLGGTSGGNEQFF.

V is TRBV10-3 and J is TRBJ2-1; D gene unclear. Germline loops: CDR1 ENHRY, CDR2 SYGVKD. V dropped 8 bases and J dropped 4 bases, with 15 bases sitting between them. This CDR3 contains 14 residues. The CDR3 DNA is TGTGCCATCCAATACAGTTCCGTATACAATGAGCAGTTCTTC. Translated: CAIQYSSVYNEQFF.

This clone was detected only a few times. This chain joins TRBV30 and TRBJ1-4; 9 nucleotides match TRBD1. V gave up 5 bases and J gave up 8 bases; unmatched junction bases: 6. Germline V gene sequence: CDR1 GTSNPN, CDR2 SVGIG (reference sequence). The CDR3 covers 13 residues. The CDR3 DNA reads TGTGCCTGGCCGGGACAGGGAGGGGAAAAACTGTTTTTT. It codes for CAWPGQGGEKLFF. The full variable domain, its missing parts supplied by reference TRBV30 and TRBJ1-4, is SQTIHQWPATLVQPVGSPLSLECTVEGTSNPNLYWYRQAAGRGLQLLFYSVGIGQISSEVPQNLSASRPQDRQFILSSKKLLLSDSGFYLCAWPGQGGEKLFFGSGTQLSVL.

CDR3 loop: CASTQAGWRGYTF. For the CDR3, the DNA is TGTGCCAGCACTCAGGCAGGTTGGCGTGGCTACACCTTC. J is TRBJ1-2 and V is TRBV5-4; D remains unclear. CDR3 length equals 13 residues. Germline V gene data show CDR1 as SGHNT and CDR2 as YYREEE (reference sequence). Trimming left V 6 bases short and J 7 bases short, with 16 bases between.

This clone was recorded a few times. The rearrangement uses TRBV5-1 and TRBJ1-1; the D gene is possibly TRBD1 (6 bases). Germline lookup yields CDR1 SGHRS and CDR2 YFSETQ. CDR3 length equals 12 residues. V gave up 4 bases and J gave up 11 bases, with 15 bases separating them. CDR3 in DNA: TGCGCCAGCAGCCCGGAGGGGGATAGGGCTTTCTTT. Translation gives CASSPEGDRAFF.

The gene calls are TRBV2 and TRBJ2-7; weak D call: TRBD1 (5 bases). There are 12 residues in the CDR3. Germline V gene sequence: CDR1 SNHLY, CDR2 FYNNEI. V shed 6 bases and J shed 5 bases, with 11 bases lying between them. The CDR3 protein is CASRLAGHEQYF. The CDR3 nucleotides read TGTGCCAGCAGATTGGCAGGGCACGAGCAGTACTTC.

In this sample, this clone turned up a few times. The rearrangement links TRBV5-4 to TRBJ1-2, with TRBD1 matching over 8 bases. The CDR3 loop spans 14 amino acids. The junction had 5 bases not matched to a gene; V was cut back by 5 bases and J by 2 bases. Germline lookup yields CDR1 SGHNT and CDR2 YYREEE (reference sequence). The CDR3 nucleotides read TGTGCCAGCAGGGACAGGGAGAAGAACTATGGCTACACCTTC. Encoded protein: CASRDREKNYGYTF.

This chain joins TRBV29-1 and TRBJ1-1; 7 bases are shared with TRBD1. The V segment lost 7 bases and the J segment 4 bases; nucleotides outside the gene matches: 9. This CDR3 is 13 amino acids long. The germline V gene has CDR1 SQVTM and CDR2 ANQGSEA. DNA for the CDR3: TGCAGCGCTCAAGTGCAGGGGGGCACTGAAGCTTTCTTT. It codes for CSAQVQGGTEAFF.

The J gene is TRBJ1-1, the V gene TRBV7-9, with 8 nucleotides matching TRBD1. Trimming cost V 5 bases and J 6 bases; bases outside gene matches: 8. Germline lookup yields CDR1 SEHNR and CDR2 FQNEAQ (reference sequence). The length of the CDR3 is 14 residues. For the CDR3, the DNA is TGTGCCAGCAGCGCAAACAGGGGGGGCGCTGAAGCTTTCTTT. It translates to CASSANRGGAEAFF. Combining the CDR3 with reference TRBV7-9 and TRBJ1-1 gives the whole variable domain DTGVSQNPRHKITKRGQNVTFRCDPISEHNRLYWYRQTLGQGPEFLTYFQNEAQLEKSRLLSDRFSAERPKGSFSTLEIQRTEQGDSAMYLCASSANRGGAEAFFGQGTRLTVV.

The rearrangement links TRBV11-2 to TRBJ1-1, with a tentative D call TRBD1 (5 bases). V was trimmed by 1 base and J by 3 bases, leaving 9 bases between them. Germline values: CDR1 SGHAT, CDR2 FQNNGV. The CDR3 totals 14 residues. The CDR3 nucleotides read TGTGCCAGCAGCTTAGGGACATCATACACTGAAGCTTTCTTT. It encodes CASSLGTSYTEAFF.

The J gene is TRBJ1-1, the V gene TRBV4-1; D is possibly TRBD1 (6 bases). V was clipped by 0 bases and J by 2 bases, with 13 bases between them. From germline, CDR1 is MGHRA and CDR2 YSYEKL. The CDR3 spans 16 residues. The DNA for the CDR3 is TGCGCCAGCAGCCAAGATCGACGGACAGTTAACACTGAAGCTTTCTTT. It codes for CASSQDRRTVNTEAFF.

This clone was found a few times. The chain joins TRBV19 to TRBJ1-2; D unresolved. Germline CDR1 is LNHDA and CDR2 is SQIVND (reference sequence). Trimming removed 4 bases from V and 2 bases from J, with 14 bases in between. The CDR3 loop spans 15 amino acids. The chain's CDR3 is CASSKGTDLNYGYTF. In DNA form, the CDR3 reads TGTGCCAGTAGTAAGGGTACGGACCTAAACTATGGCTACACCTTC.

The chain links TRBV27 to TRBJ2-2; D unresolved. Germline V gene lookup returns CDR1 MNHEY and CDR2 SMNVEV (reference sequence). V shed 2 bases and J shed 4 bases, with 8 bases lying between them. The CDR3 is made up of 14 amino acids. In DNA form, the CDR3 reads TGTGCCAGCAGTTTAATCTCCAGCACCGGGGAGCTGTTTTTT. Its protein product is CASSLISSTGELFF.

V usage is TRBV19 and J usage is TRBJ2-5; a possible D gene is TRBD2 (7 bases). The CDR3 totals 13 residues. V was shortened by 10 bases and J by 5 bases, with 17 bases between the two germline ends. CDR1 and CDR2 (germline): LNHDA, SQIVND (reference sequence). CDR3 DNA sequence: TGTGCCACCCGGGGGGCGAGTGAGGAGACCCAGTACTTC. This encodes CATRGASEETQYF.

This chain connects TRBV18 to TRBJ1-5; D gene unclear. CDR1 KGHSH and CDR2 LQKENI come from the germline V gene. V lost 3 bases and J 5 bases, leaving 8 bases between the germline ends. The CDR3 is made up of 13 amino acids. The CDR3 protein is CASSPGEYQPQHF. CDR3 DNA sequence: TGTGCCAGCTCACCCGGGGAATATCAGCCCCAGCATTTT.

The rearrangement uses TRBV7-8 and TRBJ2-2; 7 bases fit TRBD1. V was pared by 5 bases and J by 2 bases, with 8 bases of the junction left unmatched. This CDR3 region has 16 residues. Germline loops: CDR1 SGHVS, CDR2 FQNEAQ. CDR3 sequence (DNA): TGTGCCAGCAGCCCGACGACAGGGCCCAACACCGGGGAGCTGTTTTTT. This encodes CASSPTTGPNTGELFF.

The chain combines TRBV30 with TRBJ1-6, with D perhaps TRBD1 (5 bases). V lost 1 base, J lost 8 bases, and 9 bases lay in between. Germline V gene data show CDR1 as GTSNPN and CDR2 as SVGIG (reference sequence). The CDR3 has 13 amino acids. The CDR3 sequence: CAWSGRDYSPLHF. The CDR3 DNA reads TGTGCCTGGAGTGGGAGGGACTATTCACCCCTCCACTTT.